This is a list of T cell receptor beta chains from one sample in a study of shared clonotypes between healthy human individuals. Sequencing used immunoSEQ multiplex PCR; TCRdb keeps in-frame clones, though not all of them. The sample contains more than 850,000 clones, approximately 80% of which appear only once. Sequenced sample: memory CD4+ T cells from PBMCs. The source of these receptors is a man in his late teens or twenties in good health. Some clones in this sample may be carry-over from other donors' samples. The CDR3 runs from the conserved cysteine through the conserved F or W. Each record gives: clone size, V gene, CDR3 length, D gene, J gene, CDR3 protein, CDR3 DNA. D genes are given only for firm matches. Size is stated for part of the rows, as once, few or many counts, or as a class when the clone is expanded.

NA	TRBV7-9	13	NA	TRBJ1-1	CASSSGPRTEAFF	TGTGCCAGCAGCTCCGGGCCACGCACTGAAGCTTTCTTT
NA	TRBV28	15	TRBD1	TRBJ1-2	CASSPPGQAGDGYTF	TGTGCCAGCAGTCCGCCGGGACAGGCTGGGGATGGCTACACCTTC
NA	TRBV5-1	13	NA	TRBJ2-3	CASSSASTDTQYF	TGCGCCAGCAGTTCCGCTAGCACAGATACGCAGTATTTT
NA	TRBV18	13	NA	TRBJ2-1	CASSPDRIKEQFF	TGTGCCAGCTCACCGGACCGGATTAAGGAGCAGTTCTTC
NA	TRBV7-9	17	TRBD2	TRBJ2-1	CASSARLAEKSYNEQFF	TGTGCCAGCAGCGCCCGACTAGCGGAGAAATCCTACAATGAGCAGTTCTTC
NA	TRBV28	16	NA	TRBJ1-3	CASSLQGPLSGNTIYF	TGTGCCAGCAGTTTGCAGGGCCCTCTCTCTGGAAACACCATATATTTT
NA	TRBV5-1	14	NA	TRBJ1-4	CASSLEAGGEKLFF	TGCGCCAGCAGCTTGGAGGCGGGGGGTGAAAAACTGTTTTTT
NA	TRBV28	14	TRBD1	TRBJ1-5	CASSSGQRNQPQHF	TGTGCCAGCAGTTCGGGACAGCGGAATCAGCCCCAGCATTTT
NA	TRBV6-5	15	TRBD1	TRBJ1-2	CASRQTGAQPYGYTF	TGTGCCAGCAGGCAAACAGGGGCTCAACCCTATGGCTACACCTTC
NA	TRBV6-6	14	NA	TRBJ1-2	CASSYGGRVDGYTF	TGTGCCAGCAGTTACGGGGGCAGGGTGGATGGCTACACCTTC
few	TRBV10-1	13	NA	TRBJ1-2	CASSESQFYGYTF	TGCGCCAGCAGTGAGTCCCAGTTCTATGGCTACACCTTC
NA	TRBV28	15	TRBD2	TRBJ2-3	CASSPLGGMADTQYF	TGTGCCAGCAGCCCTCTGGGGGGGATGGCAGATACGCAGTATTTT
NA	TRBV11-1	13	TRBD1	TRBJ2-7	CASTDRGRSEQYF	TGTGCCAGCACGGACAGGGGGCGCTCCGAGCAGTACTTC
NA	TRBV30	17	TRBD1	TRBJ1-1	CAWSKRGQGWVNTEAFF	TGTGCCTGGTCTAAAAGGGGACAGGGGTGGGTGAACACTGAAGCTTTCTTT
once	TRBV11-2	12	NA	TRBJ2-1	CASSLEGAQQFF	TGTGCCAGCAGCTTAGAAGGGGCCCAGCAGTTCTTC
once	TRBV6-1	15	TRBD1	TRBJ2-7	CASKSTDRGYYEQYF	TGTGCCAGCAAGTCAACGGACAGGGGATATTACGAGCAGTACTTC
NA	TRBV5-1	14	TRBD1	TRBJ2-7	CASSPGQGGYEQYF	TGCGCCAGCAGCCCAGGACAGGGCGGCTACGAGCAGTACTTC
NA	TRBV7-9	15	NA	TRBJ2-5	CASSPQGGGGETQYF	TGTGCCAGCAGCCCTCAGGGGGGGGGCGGAGAGACCCAGTACTTC
NA	TRBV27	13	NA	TRBJ2-7	CASSSSTTYEQYF	TGTGCCAGCAGTTCTAGCACTACCTACGAGCAGTACTTC